A selection of T cell receptor beta chains follows, all from one sample in a study of shared clonotypes between healthy human individuals. The protocol was immunoSEQ multiplex PCR, while the TCRdb copy is restricted to in-frame clones and leaves out a portion. This sample has roughly 2,300,000 clones, with 80% to 95% found just once. The sequencing sample was made of naive CD4+ T cells from PBMCs. These TCRs come from a man younger than 35 in good health. Some clones in this sample may be carry-over from other donors' samples. CDR3s leave out the opening cysteine and the closing phenylalanine or tryptophan.

ASLLKLGSVAEQY | TRBJ2-7 | TRBV2
ASSQDGDNTLYGYT | TRBJ1-2 | TRBV4-1
ASSGAGDHDTQY | TRBJ2-3 | TRBV19
ASSLYPRGVNTGELF | TRBJ2-2 | TRBV27
ASSLVGTTKNIQY | TRBJ2-4 | TRBV7-2
ASRDEQGDDEQY | TRBJ2-7 | TRBV6-6
ASSLSSGTYNEQF | TRBJ2-1 | TRBV5-4
AWSDRPYGYT | TRBJ1-2 | TRBV30
ASRVGSSSDLGYT | TRBJ1-2 | TRBV28
AWSPQDRWSTDTQY | TRBJ2-3 | TRBV30
ASSPRSTNEKLF | TRBJ1-4 | TRBV18
ASSLQGAPSTDTQY | TRBJ2-3 | TRBV4-2
AIRPTGAGTDTQY | TRBJ2-3 | TRBV10-3
ASRRGLDRNYGYT | TRBJ1-2 | TRBV19
ASSLIVGGHEQY | TRBJ2-7 | TRBV27
SVLGLAGVYEQY | TRBJ2-7 | TRBV29-1
ASSPRVGWGPAGGIKNIQY | TRBJ2-4 | TRBV9
ASSRWVNTEAF | TRBJ1-1 | TRBV28
ASRGGEGANVLT | TRBJ2-6 | TRBV5-1
ASSPEEYGYT | TRBJ1-2 | TRBV5-4
ASSPELAGKNIQY | TRBJ2-4 | TRBV28
ASSLPGGQRGYT | TRBJ1-2 | TRBV6-5
ASSTKTGPQETQY | TRBJ2-5 | TRBV5-4
ASSLQEATNEKLF | TRBJ1-4 | TRBV7-9
ASSSPTDEQY | TRBJ2-7 | TRBV5-1
ATQASALGTDTQY | TRBJ2-3 | TRBV2
ASSPRGGLDRGRGKKNTEAF | TRBJ1-1 | TRBV18